One TCR beta chain is described in this entry. The data originate from a study of blood T cell repertoires in COVID-19. Sequencing was performed with immunoSEQ multiplex PCR; in TCRdb, only in-frame clones are kept and a portion is missing. The sample lists roughly 100,000 clones; over 80% were seen once. The CDR3 consists of 15 residues. Germline assignment: CDR1 MNHNS and CDR2 SASEGT. The V gene end was trimmed by 2 bases and the J gene end by 3 bases; junction bases not matched to a gene: 3. The sequence was obtained from a man aged 45-65 years with acute or convalescent COVID-19. The chain uses TRBV6-1 and TRBJ2-7, with TRBD1 matching 11 bases. The sequenced material came from peripheral blood. The CDR3 coding sequence is TGTGCCAGCAGTGAACCCGGGACAGGGGGCTACGAGCAGTACTTC. It codes for CASSEPGTGGYEQYF.